Below, 27 T cell receptor beta chains from the same sample are listed, as sequenced in a study of cytomegalovirus exposure and HLA in healthy donors. The study ran its PCR with 60 Vbeta and 13 Jbeta primers. Only in-frame clones appear in the TCRdb table, and some are missing; sequencing was by immunoSEQ multiplex PCR. The sample has 90,000 to 140,000 clones; 75% to 85% are singletons. The specimen was PBMCs. The receptor set was obtained from a man aged 30 to 39 in good health and CMV-seronegative.

V is TRBV19 and J is TRBJ1-5; 8 bases align to TRBD1. The V segment lost 3 bases and the J segment 3 bases; nucleotides outside the gene matches: 4. Germline V lookup: CDR1 LNHDA, CDR2 SQIVND (reference sequence). This CDR3 is 15 amino acids long. Written as DNA, the CDR3 is TGTGCCAGTAGTATGACAGGGGCCTTCAATCAGCCCCAGCATTTT. It codes for CASSMTGAFNQPQHF.

This chain joins TRBV7-2 and TRBJ2-7, with a weak D call TRBD2 (5 bases). V was clipped by 4 bases and J by 6 bases, with 7 bases between them. Germline lookup yields CDR1 SGHTA and CDR2 FQGNSA. CDR3 size: 11 residues. CDR3 amino acids: CASSYGGEQYF. The CDR3 nucleotides read TGTGCCAGCAGCTACGGAGGCGAGCAGTACTTC.

J is TRBJ1-2 and V is TRBV19; 8 bases are shared with TRBD1. Germline V gives CDR1 LNHDA, CDR2 SQIVND (reference sequence). The CDR3 is 15 amino acids. The trim removed 5 bases at V and 6 bases at J, leaving 11 bases unmatched. The CDR3, as DNA: TGTGCCAGTAGTCCTCGGACAGGGCGGGATGATGGCTACACCTTC. Translating it yields CASSPRTGRDDGYTF.

This chain joins TRBV19 and TRBJ2-7; D is unclear. Trimming stripped 6 bases from V and 2 bases from J, with 14 bases between. Germline V lookup: CDR1 LNHDA, CDR2 SQIVND (reference sequence). This CDR3 has 14 amino acids. The DNA of the CDR3 is TGTGCCAGTAGCCCAACTGTCACTACCTACGAGCAGTACTTC. This codes for CASSPTVTTYEQYF.

The chain is built from TRBV5-1 and TRBJ2-1; D might be TRBD2 (5 bases). CDR3 length equals 13 residues. The V gene's germline CDR1 is SGHRS and CDR2 YFSETQ. V was shortened by 9 bases and J by 5 bases, with 15 bases between the two germline ends. The CDR3 protein is CATQSSTNNEQFF. CDR3 bases: TGCGCCACCCAAAGTTCGACTAACAATGAGCAGTTCTTC.

The chain is built from TRBV30 and TRBJ2-1; TRBD2 matches at 16 bases. CDR3 size: 17 residues. The junction had 4 bases not matched to a gene; V was cut back by 1 base and J by 4 bases. The germline V gene has CDR1 GTSNPN and CDR2 SVGIG (reference sequence). CDR3 nucleotide sequence: TGTGCCTGGAGTGCAGGGACTAGCGGGGGGGCTTACAATGAGCAGTTCTTC. Its protein is CAWSAGTSGGAYNEQFF.

This rearrangement joins TRBV11-2 to TRBJ2-1; TRBD1 is a possible D gene (5 bases). This CDR3 has 16 amino acids. The V end lost 7 bases, the J end lost 9 bases, and 25 bases lay between the germline ends. Germline lookup yields CDR1 SGHAT and CDR2 FQNNGV. The CDR3 coding sequence is TGTGCCAGCACCCCCAGGGTCTGGGGTAGCTTTGCTGAGCAGTTCTTC. As protein: CASTPRVWGSFAEQFF.

This clone was counted between two and nine times. The chain uses TRBV29-1 and TRBJ2-1; 14 positions match TRBD2. The CDR3 runs 15 residues. V trimming: 7 bases; J trimming: 8 bases; junction bases outside the gene matches: 10. Per germline, CDR1 SQVTM and CDR2 ANQGSEA. The CDR3 reads CSALAGLAGGDEQFF. The DNA for the CDR3 is TGCAGCGCCTTAGCCGGACTAGCGGGAGGAGATGAGCAGTTCTTC.

The V call is TRBV11-1, the J call TRBJ2-3, with TRBD1 matching 7 bases. This CDR3 has 15 amino acids. The junction had 7 bases not matched to a gene; V was cut back by 5 bases and J by 2 bases. Germline CDR1 is SGHAT and CDR2 is FQDESV (reference sequence). The CDR3 loop is CASSSNRGDTDTQYF. The CDR3 nucleotides read TGTGCCAGCAGCAGTAACAGGGGAGACACAGATACGCAGTATTTT.

V usage is TRBV2 and J usage is TRBJ1-2; D ambiguous. CDR3 length: 13 residues. Germline V gives CDR1 SNHLY, CDR2 FYNNEI. With 5 bases removed from V and 8 bases from J, the gap between germline ends came to 15 bases. The CDR3 bases are TGTGCCAGCAGTCTAGACGGCGCCCGGGGCTACACCTTC. This encodes CASSLDGARGYTF.

This chain uses TRBV27 with TRBJ2-1; 9 nucleotides match TRBD1. CDR1 is MNHEY, CDR2 SMNVEV, per germline (reference sequence). J was trimmed by 6 bases and V by 6 bases; bases with no gene match: 6. The CDR3 length is 14 residues. The CDR3 sequence: CASSLTGGINEQFF. The DNA for the CDR3 is TGTGCCAGCAGCCTGACAGGGGGTATCAATGAGCAGTTCTTC.

This chain links TRBV29-1 with TRBJ2-3, with 8 bases lining up with TRBD2. Germline assignment: CDR1 SQVTM and CDR2 ANQGSEA. The CDR3 sequence is 13 residues long. Trimming at V came to 7 bases and at J to 2 bases, leaving 5 bases not matched to a gene. The CDR3 region is CSAAGGSTDTQYF. The CDR3 coding sequence is TGCAGCGCCGCGGGGGGTTCCACAGATACGCAGTATTTT.

This chain connects TRBV6-1 to TRBJ2-5; D is perhaps TRBD1 (6 bases). The J call could be wrong; TRBJ2-7 is a better fit for the DNA end. The CDR3 length is 12 residues. From germline, CDR1 is MNHNS and CDR2 SASEGT. CDR3 DNA: TGTGCCAGCAGTGTCAGGGGCCCCGAGCAGTACTTC. Protein product: CASSVRGPEQYF.

This chain uses TRBV4-3 with TRBJ1-1, with TRBD1 matching over 12 bases. The CDR3 totals 16 residues. V lost 4 bases and J lost 4; bases outside the gene matches: 7. Germline assignment: CDR1 LGHNA and CDR2 YSLEER. CDR3 region: CASSPGTGGLSTEAFF. In DNA form, the CDR3 reads TGCGCCAGCAGCCCCGGGACAGGGGGCTTAAGCACTGAAGCTTTCTTT.

The chain links TRBV6-1 to TRBJ1-1; 9 bases agree with TRBD1. This CDR3 region has 13 residues. Per the germline V gene, CDR1 is MNHNS and CDR2 is SASEGT. J was trimmed by 9 bases and V by 2 bases; bases with no gene match: 4. The CDR3 sequence: CASSETGGVQAFF. The CDR3 region has the DNA TGTGCCAGCAGTGAAACAGGGGGCGTTCAAGCTTTCTTT.

This rearrangement joins TRBV7-2 to TRBJ2-7; 9 bases match TRBD2. Unmatched junction bases numbered 9, after V lost 5 bases and J lost 1 base. The CDR3 is made up of 16 amino acids. Germline V gene sequence: CDR1 SGHTA, CDR2 FQGNSA. DNA of the CDR3: TGTGCCAGCAGCACTTACGCGGGGGGGCAATCCTACGAGCAGTACTTC. It specifies CASSTYAGGQSYEQYF.

V gene TRBV5-4 combines with J gene TRBJ2-1; 7 bases are shared with TRBD1. This CDR3 comprises 15 residues. V lost 4 bases and J lost 2; bases outside the gene matches: 6. Germline V gene sequence: CDR1 SGHNT, CDR2 YYREEE (reference sequence). This CDR3 is CASSLLTGTYNEQFF. CDR3 DNA sequence: TGTGCCAGCAGCCTCCTGACAGGGACCTACAATGAGCAGTTCTTC.

This chain joins TRBV4-1 and TRBJ1-5; D not resolved. This CDR3 is built from 15 residues. CDR1 MGHRA and CDR2 YSYEKL come from the germline V gene. V gave up 0 bases and J gave up 5 bases, with 11 bases separating them. Here the CDR3 reads CASSQDLGGHQPQHF. The CDR3 nucleotides read TGCGCCAGCAGCCAAGATTTAGGCGGCCATCAGCCCCAGCATTTT.

The chain couples TRBV4-1 to TRBJ1-3, with no clear D. V lost 0 bases, J lost 4 bases, and 10 bases lay in between. The CDR3 sequence is 15 residues long. Germline V CDR1 and CDR2: MGHRA, YSYEKL. The CDR3 coding sequence is TGCGCCAGCAGCCAAGATCCCACCGGGGGAAACACCATATATTTT. Translation: CASSQDPTGGNTIYF.

The chain recombines TRBV7-9 with TRBJ1-4; no clear D. CDR1 is SEHNR and CDR2 is FQNEAQ in the germline V gene (reference sequence). The V end lost 6 bases, the J end lost 5 bases, and 16 bases lay between the germline ends. This CDR3 comprises 15 residues. The CDR3, as DNA: TGTGCCAGCAGTGCAGACGGAGGCGTAAATGAAAAACTGTTTTTT. It translates to CASSADGGVNEKLFF.

The rearrangement joins TRBV19 to TRBJ1-6, with 8 bases aligning to TRBD1. Per germline, CDR1 LNHDA and CDR2 SQIVND (reference sequence). CDR3 length: 16 residues. V shed 0 bases and J 7 bases; nucleotides not matched to a gene: 5. CDR3 DNA sequence: TGTGCCAGTAGTATAGATGTGCGACAGGGGAATTCACCCCTCCACTTT. Its translation: CASSIDVRQGNSPLHF.

CDR3: CASSGQSRTDTQYF. CDR3 coding DNA: TGCGCCAGCAGCGGACAGAGTAGGACAGATACGCAGTATTTT. The chain carries TRBV5-1 and TRBJ2-3; tentatively, D is TRBD1 (6 bases). V was clipped by 4 bases and J by 3 bases, with 12 bases between them. This CDR3 is 14 amino acids long. The germline V gene has CDR1 SGHRS and CDR2 YFSETQ.

The CDR3 loop is CASSLLGSEAFF. For the CDR3, the DNA is TGTGCCAGCAGCTTGTTGGGGAGTGAAGCTTTCTTT. The chain couples TRBV5-6 to TRBJ1-1; D gene ambiguous. Trimming stripped 1 base from V and 7 bases from J, with 8 bases between. The CDR3 sequence is 12 residues long. Germline V lookup: CDR1 SGHDT, CDR2 YYEEEE.

Comment on this clone: One end of the junction varies from germline; a read error may be responsible. This sequence joins TRBV28 and TRBJ1-1, with 11 nucleotides matching TRBD1. This CDR3 has 14 residues. Germline V CDR1 and CDR2: MDHEN, SYDVKM. CDR3 sequence reads: CASSAGDRGSEAFF. In DNA form, the CDR3 reads TGTGCCAGCAGCGCCGGGGACAGGGGGTCTGAGGCTTTCTTT. The whole variable domain, filled in from reference TRBV28 and TRBJ1-1, reads DVKVTQSSRYLVKRTGEKVFLECVQDMDHENMFWYRQDPGLGLRLIYFSYDVKMKEKGDIPEGYSVSREKKERFSLILESASTNQTSMYLCASSAGDRGSEAFFGQGTRLTVV.

This sequence joins TRBV4-2 and TRBJ2-7; 8 nucleotides align to TRBD1. There are 16 residues in the CDR3. Losses at the gene ends were 3 bases for V and 2 bases for J; bases not matched to a gene: 9. Germline CDR1 LGHNA, CDR2 YNFKEQ. DNA for the CDR3: TGTGCCAGCAGCCAGCCCACAGGGGGGACCCCCTACGAGCAGTACTTC. Its translation is CASSQPTGGTPYEQYF.

This clone has only a few counts. The rearrangement joins TRBV7-2 to TRBJ1-5; D possibly corresponds to TRBD1 (5 bases). CDR3 length equals 15 residues. V was cut by 5 bases and J by 1 base, with 12 bases left in between. The germline gives CDR1 SGHTA, CDR2 FQGNSA. CDR3 DNA sequence: TGTGCCAGCAGCCCCGGAGGGGCCAGCAATCAGCCCCAGCATTTT. Translating it yields CASSPGGASNQPQHF.

V is TRBV6-5 and J is TRBJ1-1, with D tentatively TRBD1 (6 bases). This CDR3 region has 15 residues. The germline gives CDR1 MNHEY, CDR2 SVGAGI. The V gene lost 6 bases and the J gene lost 0 bases, with 14 bases spanning the gap. The DNA for the CDR3 is TGTGCCAGCAGGCTTAAACAGGGTATGAACACTGAAGCTTTCTTT. It specifies CASRLKQGMNTEAFF.